This entry describes one TCR beta chain. The data were obtained in a study of sequential checkpoint blockade in melanoma. In the study overall: Both treatment sequences were followed by maintenance nivolumab.

Germline V lookup: CDR1 SNHLY, CDR2 FYNNEI. The length of the CDR3 is 17 residues. The V segment lost 5 bases and the J segment 7 bases; nucleotides outside the gene matches: 16. Assay: immunoSEQ multiplex PCR; the TCRdb copy retains only in-frame clones and omits some. The sample holds under 45,000 clones, 84% seen once. Treatment here: randomized to nivolumab then ipilimumab (arm A) or the reverse (arm B). The TCR sequence derives from a human donor with melanoma. The material sequenced was CD8+ T cells sorted from blood (inferred from file names), taken from a patient given nivolumab and ipilimumab in sequence. V gene TRBV2 combines with J gene TRBJ2-5; 10 bases line up with TRBD2. CDR3 DNA sequence: TGTGCCAGCAGTAAGGATTTGGGCGGGACTAGCGAGGGGACCCAGTACTTC. Amino acids: CASSKDLGGTSEGTQYF.